These 10 T cell receptor beta chains were all obtained from the same sample, sequenced in a study of glioma-infiltrating T cells after dendritic cell vaccination. The data were produced by immunoSEQ multiplex PCR, yet TCRdb's version contains in-frame clones alone and is incomplete. The data contain about 38,000 clones, roughly 79% of them singletons. The sample here was blood, taken before dendritic cell vaccination. The origin of the receptors is a human donor with glioblastoma.

The V and J genes are TRBV5-6 and TRBJ2-6, with a tentative D call TRBD2 (6 bases). Germline V CDR1 and CDR2: SGHDT, YYEEEE. The ends were cut back, 4 bases at V and 0 bases at J, with 8 bases in the middle. The CDR3 is 15 amino acids. The CDR3 is CASSPDYSGANVLTF. CDR3 coding DNA: TGTGCCAGCAGCCCGGACTACTCTGGGGCCAACGTCCTGACTTTC.

The chain links TRBV2 to TRBJ2-7; D is ambiguous. V shed 1 base and J shed 0 bases, with 7 bases lying between them. The CDR3 consists of 14 residues. Germline loops: CDR1 SNHLY, CDR2 FYNNEI. The chain's CDR3 is CASSEVGYSYEQYF. In DNA, the CDR3 is TGTGCCAGCAGTGAAGTCGGGTACTCCTACGAGCAGTACTTC.

This chain joins TRBV12-1 and TRBJ1-1; the table gives TRBD1 as D, unverified against the DNA. TRBV12-1 counts as a pseudogene. The CDR3 sequence is 16 residues long. The DNA of the CDR3 is TGTGCCAGCAGCTTTGCCACCGGACACAAGAACACTGAAGCTTTCTTT. Translation: CASSFATGHKNTEAFF.

The chain combines TRBV11-3 with TRBJ2-7; D may be TRBD1 (5 bases). The germline CDR1 and CDR2 sequences are SGHNT and YENEEA. The CDR3 covers 13 residues. V was clipped by 2 bases and J by 5 bases, with 10 bases between them. The chain's CDR3 is CASSLNKGNEQYF. DNA for the CDR3: TGTGCCAGCAGCTTAAACAAGGGGAACGAGCAGTACTTC.

The chain uses TRBV6-6 and TRBJ2-1; the D gene is possibly TRBD2 (7 bases). This CDR3 has 16 amino acids. The germline gives CDR1 MNHNY, CDR2 SVGAGI (reference sequence). Trimming pared 0 bases from V and 2 bases from J, leaving 11 bases between. CDR3 sequence (DNA): TGTGCCAGCAGTTACTCGACCGGGGGGCCCTACAATGAGCAGTTCTTC. Amino acids: CASSYSTGGPYNEQFF.

The chain links TRBV28 to TRBJ2-5; a possible D gene is TRBD2 (5 bases). Germline loops: CDR1 MDHEN, CDR2 SYDVKM. The CDR3 covers 18 residues. V lost 3 bases, J lost 3 bases, and 23 bases lay in between. CDR3 sequence: CASSFNRFEGNLEETQYF. The CDR3 DNA is TGTGCCAGCAGTTTTAATCGATTCGAGGGCAACTTAGAAGAGACCCAGTACTTC.

The CDR3 DNA reads TGTGCCAGCAGAACACAGGGGTCCACCCAGCATTTT. Translated, it gives CASRTQGSTQHF. The rearrangement uses TRBV28 and TRBJ1-5; TRBD1 matches 7 bases. Germline-derived CDR1 and CDR2 are MDHEN and SYDVKM. The V segment lost 6 bases and the J segment 11 bases; nucleotides outside the gene matches: 7. The CDR3 totals 12 residues.

The rearrangement uses TRBV11-3 and TRBJ2-7; 7 positions agree with TRBD1. Trimming cost V 5 bases and J 2 bases; bases outside gene matches: 6. This CDR3 is 14 amino acids long. CDR1 and CDR2 from the germline V gene are SGHNT and YENEEA. This CDR3 reads CASSPWDRPYEQYF. DNA for the CDR3: TGTGCCAGCAGCCCTTGGGACAGACCCTACGAGCAGTACTTC.

The chain is built from TRBV29-1 and TRBJ1-2; D gene unclear. CDR3 size: 14 residues. CDR1 and CDR2 from the germline V gene are SQVTM and ANQGSEA. Trimming pared 4 bases from V and 4 bases from J, leaving 16 bases between. The CDR3 protein is CSVVVARAGYGYTF. In nucleotides, the CDR3 is TGCAGCGTTGTAGTTGCGAGAGCGGGCTATGGCTACACCTTC.

CDR3: CACREYYGYTF. The DNA of the CDR3 is TGTGCCTGCAGGGAATACTATGGCTACACCTTC. The V and J genes are TRBV30 and TRBJ1-2; the D gene is possibly TRBD1 (5 bases). The germline V and J ends were trimmed by 6 bases and 3 bases, with 8 bases remaining between them. CDR3 size: 11 residues. CDR1 is GTSNPN and CDR2 is SVGIG in the germline V gene (reference sequence).